This T cell receptor (beta chain) appears in the sequencing data of a study of T cell responses to AZD1222 COVID-19 vaccine. Assay used: immunoSEQ multiplex PCR; TCRdb lists only in-frame clones, some missing. This sample has 100,000 to 120,000 clones, with about nine tenths found just once. The sample here was peripheral blood, taken 28 days after the second AZD1222 dose. The receptor's source is an adult who received the AZD1222 COVID-19 vaccine.

The CDR3 sequence is CASSIRKLAGAITDTQYF. The CDR3, as DNA: TGTGCCAGTAGTATAAGAAAACTAGCGGGGGCCATTACAGATACGCAGTATTTT. V gene TRBV19 combines with J gene TRBJ2-3; 11 bases map to TRBD2. V gave up 2 bases and J gave up 3 bases; unmatched junction bases: 10. The CDR3 has 18 amino acids. Germline V gene lookup returns CDR1 LNHDA and CDR2 SQIVND (reference sequence).